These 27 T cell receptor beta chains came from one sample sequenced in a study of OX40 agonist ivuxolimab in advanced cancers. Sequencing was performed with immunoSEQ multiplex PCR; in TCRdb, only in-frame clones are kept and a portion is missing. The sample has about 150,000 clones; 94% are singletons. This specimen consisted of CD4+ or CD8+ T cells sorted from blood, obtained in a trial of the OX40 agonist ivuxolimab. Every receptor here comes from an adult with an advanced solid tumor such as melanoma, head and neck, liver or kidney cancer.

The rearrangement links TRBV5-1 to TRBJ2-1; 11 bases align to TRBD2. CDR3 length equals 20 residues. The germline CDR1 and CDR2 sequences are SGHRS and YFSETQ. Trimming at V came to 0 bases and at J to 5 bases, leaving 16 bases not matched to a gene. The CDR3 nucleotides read TGCGCCAGCAGCTTGGCCAGGTTTACTAGCGGGGGCGGAGAGGACAATGAGCAGTTCTTC. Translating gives CASSLARFTSGGGEDNEQFF.

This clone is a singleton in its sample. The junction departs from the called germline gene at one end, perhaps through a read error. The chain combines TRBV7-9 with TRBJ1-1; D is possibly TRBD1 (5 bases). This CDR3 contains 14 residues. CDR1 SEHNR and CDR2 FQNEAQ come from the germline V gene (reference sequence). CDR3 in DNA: TGTGCCAGCAGCTTAGCGGGGGGAAACAGTGAAGCTTTCTTT. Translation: CASSLAGGNSEAFF.

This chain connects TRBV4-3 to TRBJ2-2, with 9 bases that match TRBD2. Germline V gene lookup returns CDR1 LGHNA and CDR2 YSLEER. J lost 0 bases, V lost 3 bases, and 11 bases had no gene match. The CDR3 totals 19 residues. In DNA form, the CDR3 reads TGCGCCAGCAGCCACCCCCCCGGCCTAGCGGGACCGAACACCGGGGAGCTGTTTTTT. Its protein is CASSHPPGLAGPNTGELFF.

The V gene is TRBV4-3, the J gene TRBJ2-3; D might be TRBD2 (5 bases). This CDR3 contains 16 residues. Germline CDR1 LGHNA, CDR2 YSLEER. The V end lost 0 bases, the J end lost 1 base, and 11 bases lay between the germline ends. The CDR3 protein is CASSQEAGGRTDTQYF. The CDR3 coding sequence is TGCGCCAGCAGCCAAGAGGCAGGAGGCCGCACAGATACGCAGTATTTT.

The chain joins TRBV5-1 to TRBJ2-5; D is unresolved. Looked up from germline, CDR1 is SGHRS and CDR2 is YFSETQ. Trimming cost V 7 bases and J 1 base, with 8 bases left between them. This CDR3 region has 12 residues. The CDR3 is CASLPGQETQYF. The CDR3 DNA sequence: TGCGCCAGCCTCCCAGGCCAAGAGACCCAGTACTTC.

CDR3 amino acids: CASSLEGPRSSSYNEQFF. The CDR3 nucleotides read TGTGCCAGCAGCTTGGAGGGACCGCGCTCCAGCTCCTACAATGAGCAGTTCTTC. This chain joins TRBV5-4 and TRBJ2-1; D is perhaps TRBD1 or TRBD2 (5 bases each). Trimming shortened V by 0 bases and J by 0 bases, and 16 bases separated the two germline ends. The CDR3 sequence is 18 residues long. CDR1 and CDR2 (germline): SGHNT, YYREEE (reference sequence).

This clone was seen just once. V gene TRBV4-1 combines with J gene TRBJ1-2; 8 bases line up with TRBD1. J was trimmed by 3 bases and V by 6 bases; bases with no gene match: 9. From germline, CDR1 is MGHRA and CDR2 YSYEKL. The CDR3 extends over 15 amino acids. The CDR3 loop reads CASSWTGRRDYGYTF. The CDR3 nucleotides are TGCGCCAGCAGTTGGACAGGGAGAAGGGACTATGGCTACACCTTC.

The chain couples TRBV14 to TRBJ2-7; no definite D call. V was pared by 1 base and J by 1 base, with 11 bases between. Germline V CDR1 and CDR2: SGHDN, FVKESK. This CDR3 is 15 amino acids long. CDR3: CASSQVGRSSYEQYF. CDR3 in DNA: TGTGCCAGCAGCCAAGTTGGTCGGTCTTCCTACGAGCAGTACTTC.

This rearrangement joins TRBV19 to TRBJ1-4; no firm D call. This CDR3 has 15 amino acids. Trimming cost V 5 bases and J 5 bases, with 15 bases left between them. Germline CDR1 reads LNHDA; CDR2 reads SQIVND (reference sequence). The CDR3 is CASSPRGGRNEKLFF. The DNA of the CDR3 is TGTGCCAGTAGTCCGCGGGGAGGGAGGAATGAAAAACTGTTTTTT.

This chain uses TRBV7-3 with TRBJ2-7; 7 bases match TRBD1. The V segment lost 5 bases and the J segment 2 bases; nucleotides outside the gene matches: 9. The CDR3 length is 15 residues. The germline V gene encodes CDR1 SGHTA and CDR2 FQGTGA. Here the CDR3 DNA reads TGTGCCAGCAGCGAGTCGACAGGGAGCCCCTACGAGCAGTACTTC. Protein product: CASSESTGSPYEQYF.

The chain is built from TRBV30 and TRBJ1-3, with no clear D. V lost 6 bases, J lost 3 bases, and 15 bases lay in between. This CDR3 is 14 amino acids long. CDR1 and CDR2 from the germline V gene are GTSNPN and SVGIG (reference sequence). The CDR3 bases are TGTGCCTGCCATCCTGGGCCAGATGGAAACACCATATATTTT. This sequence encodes CACHPGPDGNTIYF.

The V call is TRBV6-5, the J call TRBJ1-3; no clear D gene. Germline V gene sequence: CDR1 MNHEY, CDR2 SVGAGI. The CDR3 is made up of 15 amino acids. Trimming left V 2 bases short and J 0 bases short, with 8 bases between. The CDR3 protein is CASSYGISSGNTIYF. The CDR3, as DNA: TGTGCCAGCAGTTACGGGATTAGCTCTGGAAACACCATATATTTT.

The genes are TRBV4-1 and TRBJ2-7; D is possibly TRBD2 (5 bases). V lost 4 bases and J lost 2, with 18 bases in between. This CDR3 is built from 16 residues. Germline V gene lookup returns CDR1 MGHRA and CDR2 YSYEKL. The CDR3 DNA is TGCGCCAGCAGCCGAACAATTTTAAGAGGGCCCTACGAGCAGTACTTC. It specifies CASSRTILRGPYEQYF.

CDR3 protein: CASSIGGGGETQYF. In DNA form, the CDR3 reads TGTGCCAGTAGTATAGGGGGGGGCGGAGAGACCCAGTACTTC. The chain employs TRBV19 and TRBJ2-5; a weak D match, TRBD2 (7 bases). From germline, CDR1 is LNHDA and CDR2 SQIVND (reference sequence). The CDR3 spans 14 residues. The germline V and J ends were trimmed by 1 base and 4 bases, with 10 bases remaining between them.

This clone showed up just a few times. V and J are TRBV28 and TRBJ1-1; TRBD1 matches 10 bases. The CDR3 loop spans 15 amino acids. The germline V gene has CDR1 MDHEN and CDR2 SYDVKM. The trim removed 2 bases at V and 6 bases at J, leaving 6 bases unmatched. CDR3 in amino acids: CASSLMTGGNAEAFF. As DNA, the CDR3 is TGTGCCAGCAGTTTAATGACAGGGGGCAACGCTGAAGCTTTCTTT.

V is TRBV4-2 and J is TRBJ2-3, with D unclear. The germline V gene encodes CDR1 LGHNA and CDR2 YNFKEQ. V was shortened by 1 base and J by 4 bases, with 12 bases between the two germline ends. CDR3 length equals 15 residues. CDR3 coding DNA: TGTGCCAGCAGCCAAGGAGGTTCGAAGCCAGATACGCAGTATTTT. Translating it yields CASSQGGSKPDTQYF.

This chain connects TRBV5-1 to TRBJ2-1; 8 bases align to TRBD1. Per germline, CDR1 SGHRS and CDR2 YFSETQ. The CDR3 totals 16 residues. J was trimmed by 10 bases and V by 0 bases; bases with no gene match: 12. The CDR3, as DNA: TGCGCCAGCAGCTTGGCCAGGGGACAGGCTTCCCAGGAGCAGTTCTTC. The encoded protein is CASSLARGQASQEQFF.

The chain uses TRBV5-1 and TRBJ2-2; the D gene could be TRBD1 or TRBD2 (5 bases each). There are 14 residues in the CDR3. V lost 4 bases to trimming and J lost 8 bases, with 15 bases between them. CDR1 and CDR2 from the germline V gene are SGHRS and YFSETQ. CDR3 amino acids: CASSPGTPVGELFF. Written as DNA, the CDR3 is TGCGCCAGCAGCCCCGGGACCCCTGTAGGGGAGCTGTTTTTT.

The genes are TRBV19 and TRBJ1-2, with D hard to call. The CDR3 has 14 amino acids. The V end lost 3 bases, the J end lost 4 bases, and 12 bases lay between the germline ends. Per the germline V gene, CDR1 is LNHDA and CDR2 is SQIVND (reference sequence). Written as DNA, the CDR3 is TGTGCCAGTAGTATTCTGGGGAAGGCCTATGGCTACACCTTC. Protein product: CASSILGKAYGYTF.

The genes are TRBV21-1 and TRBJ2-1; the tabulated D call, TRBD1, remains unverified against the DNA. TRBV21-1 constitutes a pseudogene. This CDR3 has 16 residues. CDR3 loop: CAAANKETGGFDEQFF. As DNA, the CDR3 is TGTGCCGCAGCGAATAAGGAGACAGGGGGATTCGATGAGCAGTTCTTC.

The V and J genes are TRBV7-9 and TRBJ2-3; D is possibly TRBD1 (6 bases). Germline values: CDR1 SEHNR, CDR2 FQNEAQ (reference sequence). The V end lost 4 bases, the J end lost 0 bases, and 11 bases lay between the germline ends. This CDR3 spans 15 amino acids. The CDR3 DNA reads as TGTGCCAGCAGCTCAGGGACACGGAGCACAGATACGCAGTATTTT. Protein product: CASSSGTRSTDTQYF.

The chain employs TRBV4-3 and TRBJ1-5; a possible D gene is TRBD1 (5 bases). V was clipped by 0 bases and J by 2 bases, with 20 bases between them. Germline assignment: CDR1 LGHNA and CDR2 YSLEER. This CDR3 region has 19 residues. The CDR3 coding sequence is TGCGCCAGCAGCCAAGATGTAGCCGGTGGGTCGGGACGCAATCAGCCCCAGCATTTT. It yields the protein CASSQDVAGGSGRNQPQHF.

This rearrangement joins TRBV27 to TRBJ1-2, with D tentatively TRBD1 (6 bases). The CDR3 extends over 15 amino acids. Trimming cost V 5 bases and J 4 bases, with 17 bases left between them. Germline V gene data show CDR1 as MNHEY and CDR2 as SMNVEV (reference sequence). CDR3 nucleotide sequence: TGTGCCAGCAGTAGGGGGACGGCGGCTGTCTATGGCTACACCTTC. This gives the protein CASSRGTAAVYGYTF.

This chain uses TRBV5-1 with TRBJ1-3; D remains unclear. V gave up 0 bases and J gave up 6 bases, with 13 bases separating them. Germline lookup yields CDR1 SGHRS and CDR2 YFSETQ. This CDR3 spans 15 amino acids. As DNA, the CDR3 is TGCGCCAGCAGCTTGGTTTCCGGCTCCTCAAACACCATATATTTT. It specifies CASSLVSGSSNTIYF.

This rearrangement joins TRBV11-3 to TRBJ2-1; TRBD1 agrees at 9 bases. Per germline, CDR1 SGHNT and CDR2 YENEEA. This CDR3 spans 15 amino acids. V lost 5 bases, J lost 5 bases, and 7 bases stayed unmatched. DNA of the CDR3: TGTGCCAGCAGCGCTCCCGGGACAGGGAACAATGAGCAGTTCTTC. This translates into CASSAPGTGNNEQFF.

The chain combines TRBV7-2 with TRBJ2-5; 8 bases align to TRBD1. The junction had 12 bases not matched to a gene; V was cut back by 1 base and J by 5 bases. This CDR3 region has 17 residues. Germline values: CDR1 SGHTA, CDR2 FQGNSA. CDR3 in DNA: TGTGCCAGCAGCTTAGGCCCCCAGGGGGCAGGGGAGGAGACCCAGTACTTC. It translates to CASSLGPQGAGEETQYF.

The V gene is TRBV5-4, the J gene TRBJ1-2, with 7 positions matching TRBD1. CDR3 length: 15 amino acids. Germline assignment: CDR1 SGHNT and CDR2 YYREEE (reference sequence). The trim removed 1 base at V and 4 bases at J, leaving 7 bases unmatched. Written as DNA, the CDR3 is TGTGCCAGCAGCTTGAGAGACAGGGTCGCCTATGGCTACACCTTC. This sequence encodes CASSLRDRVAYGYTF.